This T cell receptor (beta chain) was sequenced for a study of OX40 agonist ivuxolimab in advanced cancers. Study in general: Among those treated, three patients had partial responses, one with hepatocellular carcinoma and two with cutaneous melanoma. Study-wide findings and caveats: At 0.1 to 3.0 mg/kg, CD4+ and CD8+ blood T cells expanded clonally by week 6.

As to this clone: What it recognizes is unknown.

The data were produced by immunoSEQ multiplex PCR, yet TCRdb's version contains in-frame clones alone and is incomplete. The sample consists of over 9,500 clones, 77% of them appearing once. Germline V gives CDR1 SGHTA, CDR2 FQGTGA. V was clipped by 2 bases and J by 4 bases, with 11 bases between them. The CDR3 spans 14 residues. Blood sampling took place at baseline, cycle 4 day 1, and cycle 7 day 1. This chain links TRBV7-3 with TRBJ1-1; weak D call: TRBD1 (6 bases). This material consisted of CD4+ or CD8+ T cells sorted from blood, taken in a trial of the OX40 agonist ivuxolimab. The source of this sequence is an adult with an advanced solid tumor such as melanoma, head and neck, liver or kidney cancer. The CDR3: CASSLGGAATEAFF. The CDR3 DNA reads TGTGCCAGCAGCTTAGGGGGGGCGGCCACTGAAGCTTTCTTT.